Each of the 18 T cell receptor beta chains below was sequenced from the same sample in a study of cytomegalovirus exposure and HLA in healthy donors (dated 2017 in TCRdb). The library was produced with the immunoSEQ multiplex PCR assay. For the multiplex PCR, a mixture combining 60 forward primers for TCR Vbeta segments and 13 reverse primers for TCR Jbeta segments was used. This is the immuneACCESS table as TCRdb keeps it, with only in-frame sequences that have V and J called. A part of the clones is gone; compared with another copy, unresolved V genes explain less than half, and the rest is unexplained. Counted in this sample were 90,000 to 150,000 clones; around 68% of them appeared once. The top ten clones comprise around a tenth of the sample. The sample taken for sequencing was PBMCs. The receptors were gathered from a woman aged 45 to 65 in good health and CMV-seropositive.

The chain joins TRBV5-1 to TRBJ1-5; D might be TRBD1 (5 bases). Trimming shortened V by 0 bases and J by 5 bases, and 12 bases separated the two germline ends. Looked up from germline, CDR1 is SGHRS and CDR2 is YFSETQ. The length of the CDR3 is 15 residues. DNA of the CDR3: TGCGCCAGCAGCTTGGTGGCAGGGAAGTATCAGCCCCAGCATTTT. This translates into CASSLVAGKYQPQHF.

The V and J genes are TRBV5-1 and TRBJ2-7; the D gene is possibly TRBD2 (5 bases). This CDR3 is built from 15 residues. CDR1 is SGHRS, CDR2 YFSETQ, per germline. V lost 0 bases and J lost 3, with 13 bases in between. The CDR3 region is CASSLGRGSFYEQYF. The CDR3 DNA sequence: TGCGCCAGCAGCTTGGGTAGAGGGAGCTTCTACGAGCAGTACTTC.

The chain combines TRBV19 with TRBJ1-2; 8 bases line up with TRBD1. The CDR3 is 14 amino acids. Germline CDR1 LNHDA, CDR2 SQIVND (reference sequence). V trimming: 3 bases; J trimming: 7 bases; junction bases outside the gene matches: 7. The CDR3 DNA is TGTGCCAGTAGTATCGACGCAGGGGGCTTTGGCTACACCTTC. Translating gives CASSIDAGGFGYTF.

This sequence joins TRBV20-1 and TRBJ1-4; D not resolved. The CDR3 loop spans 11 amino acids. Deletions cut 5 bases from V and 14 bases from J, with 15 bases between. The germline CDR1 and CDR2 sequences are DFQATT and SNEGSKA (reference sequence). The DNA of the CDR3 is TGCAGTGCTCTCCTGATGGAGAAGCTGTTTTTT. Encoded protein: CSALLMEKLFF.

This rearrangement joins TRBV18 to TRBJ1-1; D is possibly TRBD1 (6 bases). The V gene's germline CDR1 is KGHSH and CDR2 LQKENI. This CDR3 region has 13 residues. The V end was cut by 4 bases, the J end by 5 bases, with 11 bases between. This CDR3 reads CASSQFTGTEAFF. CDR3 DNA: TGTGCCAGCTCACAATTCACAGGGACTGAAGCTTTCTTT.

V and J are TRBV27 and TRBJ1-2, with D maybe TRBD1 (5 bases). The V end was cut by 1 base, the J end by 6 bases, with 12 bases between. Germline CDR1 reads MNHEY; CDR2 reads SMNVEV (reference sequence). The length of the CDR3 is 14 residues. The CDR3 DNA is TGTGCCAGCAGTTTATTGGGTCGGGGGGATGGCTACACCTTC. The encoded protein is CASSLLGRGDGYTF.

The V call is TRBV2, the J call TRBJ1-6, with D hard to call. The CDR3 sequence is 13 residues long. Germline CDR1 is SNHLY and CDR2 is FYNNEI. Deletions cut 7 bases from V and 5 bases from J, with 9 bases between. As DNA, the CDR3 is TGTGCCAGCACCCCTAATAATAATTCACCCCTCCACTTT. Translated: CASTPNNNSPLHF. Based on the CDR3 plus reference TRBV2 and TRBJ1-6, the full variable domain is EPEVTQTPSHQVTQMGQEVILRCVPISNHLYFYWYRQILGQKVEFLVSFYNNEISEKSEIFDDQFSVERPDGSNFTLKIRSTKLEDSAMYFCASTPNNNSPLHFGNGTRLTVT.

This clone was seen a few times. V usage is TRBV5-4 and J usage is TRBJ2-3; possibly TRBD1 for D (6 bases). CDR3 length: 16 residues. Trimming pared 4 bases from V and 3 bases from J, leaving 18 bases between. Germline V gene lookup returns CDR1 SGHNT and CDR2 YYREEE (reference sequence). CDR3 residues: CASSQIRGLSTDTQYF. In DNA form, the CDR3 reads TGTGCCAGCAGCCAGATCAGGGGATTGTCAACAGATACGCAGTATTTT.

This clone appeared a few times. The chain carries TRBV6-5 and TRBJ2-7, with D maybe TRBD2 (6 bases). CDR1 MNHEY and CDR2 SVGAGI come from the germline V gene. V was pared by 6 bases and J by 3 bases, with 18 bases between. The CDR3 has 15 residues. CDR3 nucleotide sequence: TGTGCCAGCAGCATTACTAGCAGCATCGTCTACGAGCAGTACTTC. Translating it yields CASSITSSIVYEQYF.

J is TRBJ1-5 and V is TRBV7-9, with 7 nucleotides matching TRBD1. J gave up 5 bases and V 6 bases, and 4 bases lay outside the gene matches. The germline CDR1 and CDR2 sequences are SEHNR and FQNEAQ (reference sequence). This CDR3 contains 13 residues. In nucleotides, the CDR3 is TGTGCCAGCAGTTTAACAGGGGATCAGCCCCAGCATTTT. It translates to CASSLTGDQPQHF.

The rearrangement uses TRBV5-1 and TRBJ2-1; tentatively, D is TRBD2 (6 bases). This CDR3 spans 14 amino acids. V was clipped by 4 bases and J by 10 bases, with 18 bases between them. Germline-derived CDR1 and CDR2 are SGHRS and YFSETQ. Here the CDR3 DNA reads TGCGCCAGCAGCATCGGGACGGCCGGAGGGGAGCAGTTCTTC. This sequence encodes CASSIGTAGGEQFF.

The chain has TRBV6-1 and TRBJ1-5, with no clear D. There are 12 residues in the CDR3. Per the germline V gene, CDR1 is MNHNS and CDR2 is SASEGT. Trimming left V 6 bases short and J 4 bases short, with 7 bases between. This CDR3 reads CASRTGNQPQHF. CDR3 in DNA: TGTGCCAGCAGGACGGGGAATCAGCCCCAGCATTTT.

This chain uses TRBV7-9 with TRBJ1-4, with D hard to call. CDR3 length: 15 amino acids. V lost 6 bases and J lost 1, with 12 bases in between. Per germline, CDR1 SEHNR and CDR2 FQNEAQ (reference sequence). The chain's CDR3 is CASSPRGKTNEKLFF. The CDR3 DNA is TGTGCCAGCAGTCCCAGAGGGAAAACTAATGAAAAACTGTTTTTT.

The chain is built from TRBV5-1 and TRBJ2-1, with 13 bases that match TRBD2. Trimming cost V 4 bases and J 6 bases; bases outside gene matches: 7. CDR3 size: 16 residues. Germline CDR1 reads SGHRS; CDR2 reads YFSETQ. This CDR3 reads CASSPTSGGAVNEQFF. The CDR3 DNA reads as TGCGCCAGCAGCCCAACTAGCGGGGGGGCGGTCAATGAGCAGTTCTTC. The full variable domain, with the rest looked up from reference TRBV5-1 and TRBJ2-1, is KAGVTQTPRYLIKTRGQQVTLSCSPISGHRSVSWYQQTPGQGLQFLFEYFSETQRNKGNFPGRFSGRQFSNSRSEMNVSTLELGDSALYLCASSPTSGGAVNEQFFGPGTRLTVL.

The chain combines TRBV12-5 with TRBJ2-2, with 7 bases lining up with TRBD1. From germline, CDR1 is LGHNT and CDR2 FRNRAP. This CDR3 is 15 amino acids long. Unmatched junction bases numbered 6, after V lost 6 bases and J lost 2 bases. CDR3 protein: CASGTGTANTGELFF. The CDR3 DNA reads TGTGCTAGTGGCACCGGGACAGCCAACACCGGGGAGCTGTTTTTT.

The chain carries TRBV7-9 and TRBJ2-6; maybe TRBD1 (6 bases). This CDR3 has 16 amino acids. Germline assignment: CDR1 SEHNR and CDR2 FQNEAQ (reference sequence). V lost 5 bases, J lost 2 bases, and 13 bases lay in between. The chain's CDR3 is CASSLTGSPGANVLTF. The CDR3, as DNA: TGTGCCAGCAGCCTCACAGGGAGCCCTGGGGCCAACGTCCTGACTTTC.

A single count supports this clone. The V and J genes are TRBV30 and TRBJ1-4; 8 positions agree with TRBD1. V shed 3 bases and J 5 bases; nucleotides not matched to a gene: 8. Per germline, CDR1 GTSNPN and CDR2 SVGIG (reference sequence). The CDR3 covers 15 residues. CDR3 protein: CAWRVLGTGNEKLFF. DNA of the CDR3: TGTGCCTGGAGGGTCCTGGGGACAGGAAATGAAAAACTGTTTTTT.

The chain couples TRBV19 to TRBJ1-3; 10 nucleotides align to TRBD1. This CDR3 is 16 amino acids long. Losses at the gene ends were 5 bases for V and 3 bases for J; bases not matched to a gene: 7. CDR1 LNHDA and CDR2 SQIVND come from the germline V gene (reference sequence). The CDR3 loop is CASSRTGTGDGNTIYF. The CDR3 coding sequence is TGTGCCAGTAGTCGAACCGGGACAGGGGATGGAAACACCATATATTTT.